This TCR beta chain was identified during a study of OX40 agonist ivuxolimab in advanced cancers. Regarding the complete study: Ivuxolimab was an agonistic, fully human IgG2 monoclonal antibody directed against OX40 (CD134), a costimulatory receptor. Intravenous ivuxolimab was administered to patients every 2 weeks at six dose levels: 0.01, 0.1, 0.3, 1.5, 3 and 10 mg/kg. Among the approximately 54 dose-escalation patients, about 20 had hepatocellular carcinoma, approximately 15 melanoma, 9 renal cell carcinoma and 9 head and neck cancer. A male proportion of about 79% and a mean age of approximately 61 years, ranging from roughly 23 to 80, were recorded for the dose-escalation cohort. Patients were allowed to have had prior anti-PD-1, anti-PD-L1 or anti-CTLA-4 therapy, and more than 35% of the dose-escalation patients had been treated with checkpoint inhibitors. Partial responses occurred in three dose-escalation patients: two with cutaneous melanoma and one with hepatocellular carcinoma. Peripheral TCRbeta sequencing aimed to test whether ivuxolimab altered TCR sequence diversity and caused clonal T-cell expansion. The paper reports the monotherapy dose-escalation portion (N of about 50 patients) of the phase I ivuxolimab trial.

Patients with autoimmune disease history or receiving systemic immunosuppression were excluded from the trial. In every dose cohort, peripheral blood was drawn for TCR sequencing at baseline, cycle 4 day 1, and cycle 7 day 1. Samples were obtained from an open-label, multicenter, first-in-human phase I dose-escalation trial of ivuxolimab. Adults with locally advanced or metastatic head and neck squamous cell, hepatocellular, melanoma or renal cell carcinoma were enrolled in the trial. Before TCR sequencing, CD4+ T cells and CD8+ T cells from peripheral blood were sorted into separate populations. What the work shows at the level of the full study, not this receptor alone: Partial responders in the 0.1-3.0 mg/kg groups had among the lowest normalized peripheral clonal expansion, especially among CD8+ T cells. Low levels of normalized T-cell clonal expansion were also seen in some patients who did not respond. The antigen specificity of the clonally expanded peripheral T cells was not determined. At doses from 0.1 to 3.0 mg/kg, clonal expansion was seen in both CD4+ and CD8+ blood T cells between baseline and week 6. On average, CD8+ T cells showed more expanded clones than CD4+ T cells after ivuxolimab.

For sequencing of the TCRbeta CDR3 region, genomic DNA was extracted from the sorted cells. The immunoSEQ Assay was used to sequence the TCRbeta CDR3 regions. What TCRdb holds here is the immuneACCESS table cut down to in-frame rearrangements. Part of the clones is not present; checked against another copy, under half of the missing clones reflect an unresolved V gene, and the others are unexplained. Present in this sample are roughly 59,000 clones, approximately 84% of which were seen just once. The top ten hold around 2% of the sample. A word on this clone: Its antigen is currently not known. The sample holds no much larger clone one base away, and base qualities are not on file.

The material was CD4+ or CD8+ T cells sorted from blood, obtained in a trial of the OX40 agonist ivuxolimab. This clonotype originated in an adult with an advanced solid tumor such as melanoma, head and neck, liver or kidney cancer.

CDR3 reads: CASSLAGGGFGTEAFF. In nucleotides, the sequence is TGCGCCAGCAGCTTGGCCGGCGGGGGCTTTGGCACTGAAGCTTTCTTT. The rearranged segments are TRBV5-1 and TRBJ1-1; tentative D gene TRBD1, with 6 bases matching. The germline V gene encodes CDR1 SGHRS and CDR2 YFSETQ. V is shortened by 0 bases, J by 4 bases, and the region joining them spans 16 bases. The CDR3, cysteine through phenylalanine, is 16 amino acids long. Solely the CDR3 DNA is kept, with 48 bases framed from the first base.